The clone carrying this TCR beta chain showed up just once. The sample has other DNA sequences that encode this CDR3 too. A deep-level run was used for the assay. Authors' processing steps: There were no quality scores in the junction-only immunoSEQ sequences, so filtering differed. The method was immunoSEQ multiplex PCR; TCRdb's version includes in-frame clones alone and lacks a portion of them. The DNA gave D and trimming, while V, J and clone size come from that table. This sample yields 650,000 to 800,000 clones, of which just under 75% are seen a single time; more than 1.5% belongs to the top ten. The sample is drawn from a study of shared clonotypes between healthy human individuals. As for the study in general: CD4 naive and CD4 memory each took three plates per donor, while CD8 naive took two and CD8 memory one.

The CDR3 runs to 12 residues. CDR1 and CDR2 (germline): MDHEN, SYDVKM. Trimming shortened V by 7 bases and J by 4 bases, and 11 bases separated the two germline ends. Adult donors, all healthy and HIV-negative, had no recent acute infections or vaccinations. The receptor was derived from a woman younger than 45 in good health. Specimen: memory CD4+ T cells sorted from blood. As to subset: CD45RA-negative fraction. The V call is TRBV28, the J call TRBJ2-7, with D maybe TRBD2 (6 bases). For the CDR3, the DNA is TGTGCCAGCACCTTAGGAGGGTACGAGCAGTACTTC. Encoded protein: CASTLGGYEQYF. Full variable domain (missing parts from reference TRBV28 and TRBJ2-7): DVKVTQSSRYLVKRTGEKVFLECVQDMDHENMFWYRQDPGLGLRLIYFSYDVKMKEKGDIPEGYSVSREKKERFSLILESASTNQTSMYLCASTLGGYEQYFGPGTRLTVT.